The subject of this entry is one TCR beta chain. The antigen it binds to is not known. One base away there is no much larger clone; base qualities are not given. The data were taken from a study of blood T cell repertoires in COVID-19 (dated by TCRdb to the early 2020s). General notes on the study: Samples from collaborators originated in the United States, Italy and Spain and spanned both the acute and convalescent phases of COVID-19. The prospective study material was composed of cDNA or gDNA derived from T cells, B-cell-depleted T cells, or PBMCs. Deeply sampled blood TCRbeta repertoires from subjects exposed to, actively infected with, or recovered from COVID-19 were included in the dataset. The repertoires were released in a freely available public database meant as a resource for research on the immune response to SARS-CoV-2. Samples came from the ongoing ImmuneRACE study (first 160 participants) plus 1,254 subjects from 6 global collaborators. Nearly every sample came with metadata listing a de-identified subject ID, COVID-19 status, age in years and sex. HLA class I and class II types, where available, came from metadata supplied by the sample provider rather than from assay-based typing. Here is what the overall study found, with its caveats: The quantity of clinical and demographic metadata differed by source and by participant and was supplied without curation.

The immunoSEQ Assay, a bias-controlled multiplex PCR, was used to amplify TCRbeta CDR3 regions from genomic DNA. The study's own analysis went as follows. Nucleated cell counts per sample were estimated from amplification of reference gene primers within the assay. Sequence reads were collapsed and filtered to measure the absolute abundance of every unique TCRbeta CDR3 rearrangement. Productive Simpson clonality was computed per sample as the square root of Simpson's diversity index over productive rearrangements. Entries here come from immuneACCESS through TCRdb and include only in-frame sequences with V and J called. Some clones fail to appear in such tables; in the studies checked, an unresolved V gene covers under half of the shortfall, and the cause of the remainder is unknown. D and trimming come from the DNA, and the V and J calls and clone size come from that table. Recorded for this sample are approximately 150,000 clones; about 85% of them occurred a single time. The top ten constitute approximately 1% of the sample.

The CDR3 runs 13 amino acids, cysteine and phenylalanine included. Left in the record is the CDR3 DNA by itself, 39 bases read in frame from the first base. CDR1 SGHAT and CDR2 FQDESV are derived from the germline V gene (reference sequence). Cut back by 5 bases and 5 bases, the V and J ends lie 13 bases apart. Each collaborating institution followed its own protocols to collect whole blood in K2EDTA tubes. For TCRbeta analysis, collaborator samples were shipped as frozen whole blood, as isolated PBMCs, or as DNA extracted from either sample type. The chain is made from TRBV11-1 and TRBJ2-7; TRBD2 is perhaps the D gene, given 6 matching bases. The source material was peripheral blood. The clonotype originates from a man aged 35 to 55 with acute or convalescent COVID-19. The bases read TGTGCCAGCAGCACCGGGACTTTGAACGAGCAGTACTTC. Its translation reads: CASSTGTLNEQYF. Where the CDR3 stops, the reference TRBV11-1 and TRBJ2-7 genes take over; the full variable domain is EAEVAQSPRYKITEKSQAVAFWCDPISGHATLYWYRQILGQGPELLVQFQDESVVDDSQLPKDRFSAERLKGVDSTLKIQPAELGDSAMYLCASSTGTLNEQYFGPGTRLTVT.